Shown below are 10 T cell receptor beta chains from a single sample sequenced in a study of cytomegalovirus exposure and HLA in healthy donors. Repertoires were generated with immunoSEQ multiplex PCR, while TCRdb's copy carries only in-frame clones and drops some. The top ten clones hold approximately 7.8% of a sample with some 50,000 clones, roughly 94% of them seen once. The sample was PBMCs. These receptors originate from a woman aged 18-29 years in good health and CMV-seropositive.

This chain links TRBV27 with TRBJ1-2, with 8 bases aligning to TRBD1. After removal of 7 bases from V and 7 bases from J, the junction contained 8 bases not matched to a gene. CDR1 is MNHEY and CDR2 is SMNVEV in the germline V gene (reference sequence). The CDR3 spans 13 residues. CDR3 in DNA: TGTGCCAGCACTGTCCGACAGGGGAGTGGCTACACCTTC. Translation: CASTVRQGSGYTF.

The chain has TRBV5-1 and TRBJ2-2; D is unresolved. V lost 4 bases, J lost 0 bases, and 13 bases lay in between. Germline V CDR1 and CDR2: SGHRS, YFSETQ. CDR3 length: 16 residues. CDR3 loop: CASSGRGGTNTGELFF. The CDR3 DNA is TGCGCCAGCAGCGGAAGAGGCGGAACGAACACCGGGGAGCTGTTTTTT.

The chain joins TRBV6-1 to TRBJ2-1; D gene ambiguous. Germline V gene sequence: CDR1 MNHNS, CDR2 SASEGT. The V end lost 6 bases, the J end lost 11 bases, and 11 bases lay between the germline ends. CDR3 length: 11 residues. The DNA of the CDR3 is TGTGCCAGCAGCGTTACGGGTCAGCAGTTCTTC. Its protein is CASSVTGQQFF.

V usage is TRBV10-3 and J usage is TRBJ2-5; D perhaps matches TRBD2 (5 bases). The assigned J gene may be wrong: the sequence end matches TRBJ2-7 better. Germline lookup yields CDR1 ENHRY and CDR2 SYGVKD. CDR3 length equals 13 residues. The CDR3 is CALAPSGAYEQYF. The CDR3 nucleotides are TGTGCCCTCGCCCCCAGCGGCGCCTACGAGCAGTACTTC.

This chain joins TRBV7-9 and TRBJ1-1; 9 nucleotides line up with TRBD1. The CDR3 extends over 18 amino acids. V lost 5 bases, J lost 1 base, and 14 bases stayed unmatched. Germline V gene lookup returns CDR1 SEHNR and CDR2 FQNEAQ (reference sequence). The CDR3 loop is CASSRWGGTGLGNTEAFF. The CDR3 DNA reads TGTGCCAGCAGCCGATGGGGGGGGACAGGGCTCGGGAACACTGAAGCTTTCTTT. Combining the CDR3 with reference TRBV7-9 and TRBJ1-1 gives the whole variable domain DTGVSQNPRHKITKRGQNVTFRCDPISEHNRLYWYRQTLGQGPEFLTYFQNEAQLEKSRLLSDRFSAERPKGSFSTLEIQRTEQGDSAMYLCASSRWGGTGLGNTEAFFGQGTRLTVV.

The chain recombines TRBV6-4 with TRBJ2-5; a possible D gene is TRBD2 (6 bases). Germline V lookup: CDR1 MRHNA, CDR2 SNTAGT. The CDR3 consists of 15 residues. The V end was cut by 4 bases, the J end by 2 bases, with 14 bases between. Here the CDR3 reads CASSVGVGGQETQYF. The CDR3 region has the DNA TGTGCCAGCAGTGTCGGGGTCGGGGGACAAGAGACCCAGTACTTC.

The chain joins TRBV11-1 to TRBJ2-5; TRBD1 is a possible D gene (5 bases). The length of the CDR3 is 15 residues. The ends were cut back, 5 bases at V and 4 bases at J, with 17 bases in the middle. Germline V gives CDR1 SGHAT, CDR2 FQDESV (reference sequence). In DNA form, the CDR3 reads TGTGCCAGCAGCCCAAGTCCAGGGATAGGAGAGACCCAGTACTTC. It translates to CASSPSPGIGETQYF.

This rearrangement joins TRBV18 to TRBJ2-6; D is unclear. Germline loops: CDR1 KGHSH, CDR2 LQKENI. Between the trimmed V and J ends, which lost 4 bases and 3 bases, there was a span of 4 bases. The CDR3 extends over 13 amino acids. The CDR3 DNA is TGTGCCAGCTCACGTCTTGGGGCCAACGTCCTGACTTTC. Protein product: CASSRLGANVLTF.

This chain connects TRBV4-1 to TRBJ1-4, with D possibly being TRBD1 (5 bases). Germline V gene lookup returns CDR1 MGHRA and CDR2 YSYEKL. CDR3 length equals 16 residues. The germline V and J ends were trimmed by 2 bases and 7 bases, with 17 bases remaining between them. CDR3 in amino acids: CASSQTPAGWGEKLFF. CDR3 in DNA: TGCGCCAGCAGCCAAACCCCCGCAGGGTGGGGTGAAAAACTGTTTTTT.

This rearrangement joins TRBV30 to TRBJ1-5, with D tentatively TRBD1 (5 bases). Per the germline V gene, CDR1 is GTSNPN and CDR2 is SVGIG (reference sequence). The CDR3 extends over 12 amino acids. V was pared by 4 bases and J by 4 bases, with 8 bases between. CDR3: CAWTGRNQPQHF. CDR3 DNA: TGTGCCTGGACAGGGAGGAATCAGCCCCAGCATTTT.